These 19 T cell receptor beta chains came from one sample sequenced in a study of early T cells in non-severe SARS-CoV-2 infection (dated by TCRdb to 2020 to 2023). The library was generated by 5' RACE. Sequencing used a NextSeq 500. TCRdb handled the public reads itself, with Q25 trimming in fastp and clone calling in MiXCR, and kept productive beta chains. Rows matching on CDR3 protein sequence are summarized as one entry with the most common DNA and genes. The sample records some 28,000 distinct CDR3 sequences, under 6% of which are singletons. Of the sample, roughly 4.9% falls within the top ten clones. Sequenced input: whole blood. These receptors originate from an adult who was a healthcare worker with PCR-confirmed SARS-CoV-2 infection or an uninfected control (not recorded which).

This clonotype came up many times. The chain couples TRBV7-9 to TRBJ2-3; D not certain. The CDR3 has 12 residues. Trimming pared 5 bases from V and 8 bases from J, leaving 11 bases between. CDR1 and CDR2 (germline): SEHNR, FQNEAQ (reference sequence). The CDR3 spells CASSDVSVTQYF. The CDR3 DNA follows: TGTGCCAGCAGCGATGTTTCTGTTACGCAGTATTTT.

This clonotype was found many times. The V and J genes are TRBV20-1 and TRBJ1-5, with 8 positions matching TRBD1. The CDR3 is 13 amino acids. Germline trimming cut 7 bases from V and 5 bases from J; bases unmatched to any gene: 7. Germline CDR1 DFQATT, CDR2 SNEGSKA (reference sequence). The DNA of the CDR3 is TGCAGTGTTAGGACAGGGAGGGATCAGCCCCAGCATTTT. This translates into CSVRTGRDQPQHF.

This clonotype appeared many times. The rearrangement links TRBV29-1 to TRBJ2-7, with 9 bases matching TRBD1. The CDR3 has 14 amino acids. V shed 3 bases and J 6 bases; nucleotides not matched to a gene: 9. Per the germline V gene, CDR1 is SQVTM and CDR2 is ANQGSEA. CDR3 DNA: TGCAGCGTTGATTCGGGACAGGGCGTGGGCGAGCAGTACTTC. This gives the protein CSVDSGQGVGEQYF.

This clonotype was seen many times. The chain employs TRBV20-1 and TRBJ2-5; TRBD2 matches 13 bases. From germline, CDR1 is DFQATT and CDR2 SNEGSKA (reference sequence). There are 17 residues in the CDR3. The ends lost 0 bases at V and 2 bases at J; junction bases unmatched: 6. In nucleotides, the CDR3 is TGCAGTGCTAGAGATATGGGGACTAGCGGGACGCAAGAGACCCAGTACTTC. This encodes CSARDMGTSGTQETQYF.

This clonotype has only a few counts. J is TRBJ2-3 and V is TRBV20-1, with D hard to call. This CDR3 comprises 13 residues. Germline CDR1 reads DFQATT; CDR2 reads SNEGSKA (reference sequence). With 1 base removed from V and 2 bases from J, the gap between germline ends came to 7 bases. CDR3 region: CSARGTNTDTQYF. Here the CDR3 DNA reads TGCAGTGCTAGAGGGACCAACACAGATACGCAGTATTTT.

This clonotype is medium-sized in the sample. This chain connects TRBV29-1 to TRBJ2-5, with TRBD2 as a possible D gene (5 bases). The CDR3 is 13 residues long. Trimming cost V 4 bases and J 3 bases, with 12 bases left between them. The germline V gene encodes CDR1 SQVTM and CDR2 ANQGSEA. CDR3 loop: CSVVLNGEETQYF. CDR3 bases: TGCAGCGTTGTCTTAAACGGGGAAGAGACCCAGTACTTC.

This clonotype has a count of ten or more. The chain employs TRBV2 and TRBJ1-1; D is unclear. Germline values: CDR1 SNHLY, CDR2 FYNNEI. The CDR3 has 14 residues. Trimming removed 6 bases from V and 0 bases from J, with 11 bases in between. CDR3 amino acids: CASRDRSVNTEAFF. CDR3 nucleotides: TGTGCCAGCAGGGATCGGAGTGTGAACACTGAAGCTTTCTTT. Full variable domain (remainder filled in from reference TRBV2 and TRBJ1-1): EPEVTQTPSHQVTQMGQEVILRCVPISNHLYFYWYRQILGQKVEFLVSFYNNEISEKSEIFDDQFSVERPDGSNFTLKIRSTKLEDSAMYFCASRDRSVNTEAFFGQGTRLTVV.

About this clonotype itself: Since a much larger clone is just one base distant, this may be a read error. This chain links TRBV5-4 with TRBJ2-3; 9 nucleotides line up with TRBD2. The CDR3 runs 17 residues. The V gene's germline CDR1 is SGHNT and CDR2 YYREEE (reference sequence). The CDR3 bases are TGTGCCGGCAGCTTGTACGGAGCGGGGGGTATGGCAGATACGCAGTATTTT. This gives the protein CAGSLYGAGGMADTQYF.

This clonotype was observed a few times. The CDR3, as DNA: TGTGCCAGCAGTCCACGTGGAGGAGTGCGTCGTGGGGCCAACGTCCTGACTTTC. Its protein product is CASSPRGGVRRGANVLTF. The chain recombines TRBV5-4 with TRBJ2-6; tentative D call: TRBD2 (5 bases). CDR1 and CDR2 (germline): SGHNT, YYREEE (reference sequence). Trimming removed 5 bases at V and 3 bases at J, with 21 bases between. This CDR3 region has 18 residues.

This clonotype was counted at least ten times. The CDR3: CAMGVHKSSYNEQFF. The CDR3 DNA follows: TGTGCCATGGGAGTCCACAAAAGCTCCTACAATGAGCAGTTCTTC. The rearrangement links TRBV6-1 to TRBJ2-1; tentatively, D is TRBD2 (5 bases). V lost 10 bases and J lost 0, with 16 bases in between. CDR1 and CDR2 (germline): MNHNS, SASEGT. This CDR3 region has 15 residues.

The V gene is TRBV6-5, the J gene TRBJ2-7, with 7 bases aligning to TRBD1. In germline, CDR1 is MNHEY, CDR2 SVGAGI. J gave up 3 bases and V 6 bases, and 2 bases lay outside the gene matches. The CDR3 consists of 12 residues. The chain's CDR3 is CASRRDSYEQYF. The CDR3 DNA reads TGTGCCAGCAGGAGGGACAGCTACGAGCAGTACTTC.

This clonotype showed up many times. The rearrangement links TRBV10-3 to TRBJ2-2; D is unresolved. Germline V CDR1 and CDR2: ENHRY, SYGVKD. Trimming left V 4 bases short and J 0 bases short, with 9 bases between. The CDR3 contains 15 residues. The CDR3 DNA reads TGTGCCATCAGTGTGCAGGCTACGAACACCGGGGAGCTGTTTTTT. As protein: CAISVQATNTGELFF.

This clonotype has ten or more counts. The chain uses TRBV15 and TRBJ1-2; a weak D match, TRBD1 (6 bases). Germline-derived CDR1 and CDR2 are LNHNV and YYDKDF (reference sequence). Trimming took off 8 bases at V and 4 bases at J, with 17 bases between the two ends. The CDR3 is made up of 14 amino acids. As DNA, the CDR3 is TGTGCCACCCGCCCGGGGGGCGACCCCTATGGCTACACCTTC. This translates into CATRPGGDPYGYTF.

This clonotype was observed many times. The rearrangement joins TRBV10-3 to TRBJ1-6; D not certain. Trimming shortened V by 8 bases and J by 7 bases, and 18 bases separated the two germline ends. The CDR3 has 15 residues. Germline V gene data show CDR1 as ENHRY and CDR2 as SYGVKD. CDR3 nucleotides: TGTGCCATCGGAAGGCAAGGGCAAGGAAATTCACCCCTCCACTTT. Its protein product is CAIGRQGQGNSPLHF.

This clonotype was detected many times. The rearrangement links TRBV12-3 or TRBV12-4 to TRBJ2-3; D remains ambiguous. The CDR3 is 14 residues long. Trimming took off 5 bases at V and 5 bases at J, with 14 bases between the two ends. This CDR3 reads CASSAGRREDTQYF. In nucleotides, the CDR3 is TGTGCCAGCAGTGCCGGACGTCGTGAAGATACGCAGTATTTT.

The genes are TRBV18 and TRBJ2-3; 7 positions match TRBD1. The V gene's germline CDR1 is KGHSH and CDR2 LQKENI. This CDR3 contains 15 residues. V gave up 4 bases and J gave up 2 bases; unmatched junction bases: 6. The CDR3 bases are TGTGCCAGCTCACGAGACAGGGTGGTCACAGATACGCAGTATTTT. It translates to CASSRDRVVTDTQYF.

This clonotype has at least ten counts. This chain links TRBV7-8 with TRBJ1-1; a weak D match, TRBD1 (5 bases). V lost 2 bases and J 5 bases, leaving 12 bases between the germline ends. The CDR3 contains 14 residues. Germline CDR1 and CDR2: SGHVS and FQNEAQ. The CDR3: CASSLPGTVTEAFF. The CDR3 DNA is TGTGCCAGCAGCTTACCCGGGACCGTGACTGAAGCTTTCTTT.

This clonotype was found many times. The CDR3 DNA follows: TGTGCCAGCAGTACTGACAGAGACTACAATGAGCAGTTCTTC. Protein sequence: CASSTDRDYNEQFF. The chain is built from TRBV12-3 or TRBV12-4 and TRBJ2-1, with D perhaps matching TRBD1 (5 bases). This CDR3 region has 14 residues. Trimming cost V 5 bases and J 3 bases, with 11 bases left between them.

This clonotype was recorded at least ten times. V and J are TRBV3-1 and TRBJ2-7; 8 bases line up with TRBD1. Per the germline V gene, CDR1 is LGHDT and CDR2 is YNNKEL (reference sequence). Trimming cost V 1 base and J 11 bases; bases outside gene matches: 7. This CDR3 has 13 residues. The CDR3 DNA sequence: TGTGCCAGCAGCCAAGTGGCAGGGGGCCGGAAGTACTTC. Translation: CASSQVAGGRKYF.